Presented here are 10 T cell receptor beta chains from one specimen sequenced in a study of long-term antiretroviral therapy in people with HIV. immunoSEQ v3.0 was run at survey level. TCRdb keeps only in-frame clones here, not all; method: immunoSEQ multiplex PCR. The sample yields 19,000 or so clones, roughly four fifths seen once. This specimen consisted of unsorted PBMCs, obtained 2.2 years after starting antiretroviral therapy. Receptors were obtained from a man aged 45-60 years with HIV.

Here the CDR3 reads CASGLAGGLDTQYF. The CDR3 DNA reads TGTGCCAGTGGACTAGCGGGAGGATTAGATACGCAGTATTTT. The rearrangement links TRBV19 to TRBJ2-3, with 14 bases that match TRBD2. Trimming cost V 8 bases and J 5 bases; bases outside gene matches: 3. Germline loops: CDR1 LNHDA, CDR2 SQIVND (reference sequence). The CDR3 totals 14 residues.

The chain has TRBV10-3 and TRBJ2-7; unclear D gene. Germline V lookup: CDR1 ENHRY, CDR2 SYGVKD. There are 12 residues in the CDR3. Trimming pared 3 bases from V and 4 bases from J, leaving 7 bases between. The CDR3 coding sequence is TGTGCCATCAGTGACCGATTATACGAGCAGTACTTC. Amino acid sequence: CAISDRLYEQYF.

The chain links TRBV11-3 to TRBJ2-2; no definite D call. Trimming removed 4 bases at V and 4 bases at J, with 4 bases between. In germline, CDR1 is SGHNT, CDR2 YENEEA. CDR3 length: 12 amino acids. The CDR3 DNA reads as TGTGCCAGCAGCTCGAGCACCGGGGAGCTGTTTTTT. It encodes CASSSSTGELFF.

The chain couples TRBV11-2 to TRBJ2-5, with D maybe TRBD1 (5 bases). Germline assignment: CDR1 SGHAT and CDR2 FQNNGV. Trimming cost V 5 bases and J 1 base, with 11 bases left between them. The CDR3 has 14 amino acids. DNA for the CDR3: TGTGCCAGCAGCCCCTGGGGCAGCCAAGAGACCCAGTACTTC. This codes for CASSPWGSQETQYF.

This clone appeared once. V is TRBV5-6 and J is TRBJ1-2, with D uncertain. In germline, CDR1 is SGHDT, CDR2 YYEEEE. Trimming pared 4 bases from V and 7 bases from J, leaving 17 bases between. The length of the CDR3 is 14 residues. The CDR3: CASSPLGRESGYTF. The CDR3 DNA sequence: TGTGCCAGCAGCCCGCTTGGGCGAGAAAGTGGCTACACCTTC.

The CDR3 reads CASSAWDRGMETQYF. CDR3 bases: TGTGCCAGCAGCGCTTGGGACAGGGGCATGGAGACCCAGTACTTC. This sequence joins TRBV6-1 and TRBJ2-5; 10 bases are shared with TRBD1. The V and J ends lost 6 bases and 5 bases, in that order; junction bases with no gene match: 9. The CDR3 sequence is 15 residues long. Germline V lookup: CDR1 MNHNS, CDR2 SASEGT.

The chain uses TRBV11-2 and TRBJ1-1; D not resolved. Germline V gives CDR1 SGHAT, CDR2 FQNNGV. The CDR3 contains 13 residues. The ends were cut back, 1 base at V and 6 bases at J, with 9 bases in the middle. The CDR3 region has the DNA TGTGCCAGCAGCTTAGGAATCATCGCTGAAGCTTTCTTT. Amino acids: CASSLGIIAEAFF.

This clone has a single count. The V gene is TRBV28, the J gene TRBJ2-7; 7 bases map to TRBD2. With 6 bases clipped from V and 2 bases from J, the junction kept 4 bases outside the gene matches. This CDR3 comprises 13 residues. From germline, CDR1 is MDHEN and CDR2 SYDVKM. CDR3 DNA: TGTGCCAGCAGAGGGCGGGGGACCTACGAGCAGTACTTC. Translation gives CASRGRGTYEQYF.

This sequence joins TRBV28 and TRBJ1-2; the D is unclear. The CDR3 is made up of 17 amino acids. V lost 7 bases and J lost 0, with 21 bases in between. Germline-derived CDR1 and CDR2 are MDHEN and SYDVKM. The CDR3 loop reads CASTPFLAPASNYGYTF. The CDR3, as DNA: TGTGCCAGCACCCCTTTTCTCGCTCCAGCATCTAACTATGGCTACACCTTC.

The V gene is TRBV9, the J gene TRBJ1-2; the match to TRBD1 covers 11 bases. V shed 3 bases, J shed 5 bases, and the junction held 3 bases outside the gene matches. Per the germline V gene, CDR1 is SGDLS and CDR2 is YYNGEE. This CDR3 comprises 14 residues. The CDR3 DNA reads TGTGCCAGCAGCGATGGGACAGGGGGGTATGGCTACACCTTC. Its translation is CASSDGTGGYGYTF.